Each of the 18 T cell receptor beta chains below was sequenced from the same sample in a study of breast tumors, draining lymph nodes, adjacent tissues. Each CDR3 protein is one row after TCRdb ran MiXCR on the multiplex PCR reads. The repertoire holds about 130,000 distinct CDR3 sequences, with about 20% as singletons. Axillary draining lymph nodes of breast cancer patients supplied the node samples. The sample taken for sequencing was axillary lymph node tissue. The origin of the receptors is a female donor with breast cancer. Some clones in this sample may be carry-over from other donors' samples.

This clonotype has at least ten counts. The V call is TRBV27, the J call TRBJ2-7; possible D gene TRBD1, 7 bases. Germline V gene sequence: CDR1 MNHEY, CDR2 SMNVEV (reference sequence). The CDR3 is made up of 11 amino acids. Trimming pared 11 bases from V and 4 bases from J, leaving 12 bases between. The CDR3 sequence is CAPEGAYEQYF. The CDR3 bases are TGTGCCCCGGAGGGGGCGTACGAGCAGTACTTC.

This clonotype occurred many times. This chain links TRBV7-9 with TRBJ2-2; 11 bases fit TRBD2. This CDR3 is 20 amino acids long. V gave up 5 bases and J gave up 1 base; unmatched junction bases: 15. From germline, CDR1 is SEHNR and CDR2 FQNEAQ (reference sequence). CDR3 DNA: TGTGCCAGCAGCCACCGTGTTGGGACTAGCGGACTTGAGAACACCGGGGAGCTGTTTTTT. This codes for CASSHRVGTSGLENTGELFF.

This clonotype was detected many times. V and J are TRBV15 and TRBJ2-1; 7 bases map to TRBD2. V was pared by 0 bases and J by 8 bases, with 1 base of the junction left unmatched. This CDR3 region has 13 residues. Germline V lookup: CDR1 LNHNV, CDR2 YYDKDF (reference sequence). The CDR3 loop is CATSRDLADEQFF. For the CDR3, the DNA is TGTGCCACCAGCAGAGATCTAGCGGATGAGCAGTTCTTC. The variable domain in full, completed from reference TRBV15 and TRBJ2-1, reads DAMVIQNPRYQVTQFGKPVTLSCSQTLNHNVMYWYQQKSSQAPKLLFHYYDKDFNNEADTPDNFQSRRPNTSFCFLDIRSPGLGDTAMYLCATSRDLADEQFFGPGTRLTVL.

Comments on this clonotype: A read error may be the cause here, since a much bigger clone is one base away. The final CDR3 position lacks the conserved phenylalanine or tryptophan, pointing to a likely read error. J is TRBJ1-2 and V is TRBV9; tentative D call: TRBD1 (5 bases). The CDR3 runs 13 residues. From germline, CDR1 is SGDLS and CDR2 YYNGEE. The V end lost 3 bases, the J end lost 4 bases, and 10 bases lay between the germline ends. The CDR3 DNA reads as TGTGCCAGCAGCGCGGACGGGGCCTATGGCTACACCCTC. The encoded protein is CASSADGAYGYTL.

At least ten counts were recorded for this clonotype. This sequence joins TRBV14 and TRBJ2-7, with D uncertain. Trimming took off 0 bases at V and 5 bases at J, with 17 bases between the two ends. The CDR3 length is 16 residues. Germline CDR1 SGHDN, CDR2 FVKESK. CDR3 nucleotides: TGTGCCAGCAGCCAAGATTTAACAGTCCTTTCCAACGAGCAGTACTTC. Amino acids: CASSQDLTVLSNEQYF.

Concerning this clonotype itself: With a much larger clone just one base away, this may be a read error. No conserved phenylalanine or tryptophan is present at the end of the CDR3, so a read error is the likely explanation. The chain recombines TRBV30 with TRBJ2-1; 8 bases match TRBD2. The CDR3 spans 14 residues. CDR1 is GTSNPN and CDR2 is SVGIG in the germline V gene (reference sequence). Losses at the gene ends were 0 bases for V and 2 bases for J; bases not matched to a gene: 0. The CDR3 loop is CAWSVAGAYNEQFS. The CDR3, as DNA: TGTGCCTGGAGTGTAGCGGGAGCCTACAATGAGCAGTTCTCC.

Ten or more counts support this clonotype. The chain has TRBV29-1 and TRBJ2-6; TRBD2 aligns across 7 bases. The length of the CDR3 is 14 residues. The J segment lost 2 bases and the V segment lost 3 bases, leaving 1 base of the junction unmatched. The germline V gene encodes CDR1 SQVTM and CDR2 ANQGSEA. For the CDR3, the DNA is TGCAGCGTTGACAGCGGGGCTGGGGCCAACGTCCTGACTTTC. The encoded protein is CSVDSGAGANVLTF.

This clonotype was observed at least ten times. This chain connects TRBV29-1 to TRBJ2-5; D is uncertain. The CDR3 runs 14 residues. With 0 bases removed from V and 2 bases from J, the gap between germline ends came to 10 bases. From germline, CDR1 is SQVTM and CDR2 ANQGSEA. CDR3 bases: TGCAGCGTTGAAGAGGCCATCCTACAAGAGACCCAGTACTTC. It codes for CSVEEAILQETQYF.

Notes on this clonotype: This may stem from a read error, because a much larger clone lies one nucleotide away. CDR3 sequence (DNA): TGCAGCTTCCGTCGGAGGCCGCAGTTCTTC. Protein sequence: CSFRRRPQFF. The rearrangement links TRBV29-1 to TRBJ2-1; D is possibly TRBD2 (5 bases). CDR3 length: 10 residues. Trimming stripped 8 bases from V and 12 bases from J, with 14 bases between. CDR1 and CDR2 from the germline V gene are SQVTM and ANQGSEA.

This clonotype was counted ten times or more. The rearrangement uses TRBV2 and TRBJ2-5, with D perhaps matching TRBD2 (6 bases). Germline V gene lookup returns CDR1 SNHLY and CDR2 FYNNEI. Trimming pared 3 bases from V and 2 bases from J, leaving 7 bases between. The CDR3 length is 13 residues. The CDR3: CASSDREQETQYF. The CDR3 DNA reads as TGTGCCAGCAGTGATCGGGAGCAAGAGACCCAGTACTTC.

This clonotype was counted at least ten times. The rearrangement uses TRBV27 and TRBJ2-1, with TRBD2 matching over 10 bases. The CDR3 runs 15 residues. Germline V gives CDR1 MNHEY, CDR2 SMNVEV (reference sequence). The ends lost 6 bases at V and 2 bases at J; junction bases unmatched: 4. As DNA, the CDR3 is TGTGCCAGCAGCTTACTAGCGGGAACCTACAATGAGCAGTTCTTC. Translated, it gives CASSLLAGTYNEQFF.

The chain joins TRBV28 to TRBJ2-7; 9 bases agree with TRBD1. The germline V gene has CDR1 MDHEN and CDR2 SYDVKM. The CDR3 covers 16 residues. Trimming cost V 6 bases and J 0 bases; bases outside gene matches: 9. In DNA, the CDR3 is TGTGCCAGCAGCCGAACAGGGGGCTCTAGCTCCTACGAGCAGTACTTC. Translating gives CASSRTGGSSSYEQYF.

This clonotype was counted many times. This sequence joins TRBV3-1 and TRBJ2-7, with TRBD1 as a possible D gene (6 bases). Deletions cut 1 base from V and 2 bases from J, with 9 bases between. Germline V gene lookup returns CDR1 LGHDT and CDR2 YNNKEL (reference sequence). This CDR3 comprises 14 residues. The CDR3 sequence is CASSQGTDTYEQYF. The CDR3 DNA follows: TGTGCCAGCAGCCAAGGGACAGACACCTACGAGCAGTACTTC.

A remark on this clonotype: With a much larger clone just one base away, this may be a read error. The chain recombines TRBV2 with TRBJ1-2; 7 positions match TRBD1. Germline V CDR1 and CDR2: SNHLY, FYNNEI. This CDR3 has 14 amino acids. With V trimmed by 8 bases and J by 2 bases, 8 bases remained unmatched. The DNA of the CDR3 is TGTGCCAGCGGCAGGGGGGCCTGGAACTATGGCTACACCTTC. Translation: CASGRGAWNYGYTF.

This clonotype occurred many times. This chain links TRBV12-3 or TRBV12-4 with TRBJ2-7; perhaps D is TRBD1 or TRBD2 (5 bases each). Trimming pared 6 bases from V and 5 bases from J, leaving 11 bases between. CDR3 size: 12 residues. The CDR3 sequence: CASRGDRHEQYF. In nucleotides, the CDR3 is TGTGCCAGCAGAGGGGACCGCCACGAGCAGTACTTC.

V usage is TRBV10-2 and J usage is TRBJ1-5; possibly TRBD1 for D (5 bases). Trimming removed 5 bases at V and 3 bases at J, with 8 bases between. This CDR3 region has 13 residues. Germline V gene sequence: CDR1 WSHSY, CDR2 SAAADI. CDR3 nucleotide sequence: TGCGCCAGCAGTATAGGGGCCAATCAGCCCCAGCATTTT. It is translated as CASSIGANQPQHF.

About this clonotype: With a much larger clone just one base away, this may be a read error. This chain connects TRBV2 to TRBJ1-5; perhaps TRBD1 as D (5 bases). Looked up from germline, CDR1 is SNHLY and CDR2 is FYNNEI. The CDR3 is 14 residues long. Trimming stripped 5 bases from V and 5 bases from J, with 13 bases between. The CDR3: CASSWDCRDQPQHF. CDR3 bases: TGTGCCAGCAGTTGGGACTGCCGGGATCAGCCCCAGCATTTT.

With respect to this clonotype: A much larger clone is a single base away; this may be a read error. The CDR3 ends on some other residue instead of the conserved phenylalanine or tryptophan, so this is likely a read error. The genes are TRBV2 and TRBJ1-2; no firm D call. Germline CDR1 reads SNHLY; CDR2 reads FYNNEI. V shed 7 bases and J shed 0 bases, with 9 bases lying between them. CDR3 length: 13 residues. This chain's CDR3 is CASKFGSNYGYTL. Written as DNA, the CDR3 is TGTGCCAGCAAGTTCGGGTCTAACTATGGCTACACCCTC.